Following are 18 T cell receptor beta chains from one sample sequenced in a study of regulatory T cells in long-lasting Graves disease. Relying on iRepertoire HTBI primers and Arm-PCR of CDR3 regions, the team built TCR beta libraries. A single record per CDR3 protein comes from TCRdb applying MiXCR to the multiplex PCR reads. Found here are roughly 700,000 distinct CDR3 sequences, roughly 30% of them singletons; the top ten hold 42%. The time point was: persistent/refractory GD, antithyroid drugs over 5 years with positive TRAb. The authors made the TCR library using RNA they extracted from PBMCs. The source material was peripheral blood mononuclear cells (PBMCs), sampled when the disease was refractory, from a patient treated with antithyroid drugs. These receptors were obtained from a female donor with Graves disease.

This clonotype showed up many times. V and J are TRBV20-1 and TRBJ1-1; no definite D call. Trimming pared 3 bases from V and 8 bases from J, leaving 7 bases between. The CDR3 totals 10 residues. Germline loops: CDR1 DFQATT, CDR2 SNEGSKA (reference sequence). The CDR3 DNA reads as TGCAGTGCTAGTGATGCCGAAGCTTTCTTT. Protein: CSASDAEAFF.

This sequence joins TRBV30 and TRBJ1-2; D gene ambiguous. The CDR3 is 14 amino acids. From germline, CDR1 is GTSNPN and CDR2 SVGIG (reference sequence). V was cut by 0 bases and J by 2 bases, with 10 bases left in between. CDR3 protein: CAWSVAPRNYGYTF. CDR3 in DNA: TGTGCCTGGAGTGTAGCGCCTCGGAACTATGGCTACACCTTC.

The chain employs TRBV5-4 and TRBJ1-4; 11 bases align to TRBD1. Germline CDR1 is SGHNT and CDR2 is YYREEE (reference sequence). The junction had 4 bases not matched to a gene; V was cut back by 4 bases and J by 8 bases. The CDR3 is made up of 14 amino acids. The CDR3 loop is CASSPGQGEEKLFF. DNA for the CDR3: TGTGCCAGCAGCCCGGGACAGGGGGAGGAAAAACTGTTTTTT.

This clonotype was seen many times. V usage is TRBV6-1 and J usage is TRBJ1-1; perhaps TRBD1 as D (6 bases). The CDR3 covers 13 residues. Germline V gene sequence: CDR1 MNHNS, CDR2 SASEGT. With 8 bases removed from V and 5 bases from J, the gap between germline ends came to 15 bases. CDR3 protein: CASRRGEGTEAFF. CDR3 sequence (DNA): TGTGCCAGCCGAAGGGGGGAGGGGACTGAAGCTTTCTTT.

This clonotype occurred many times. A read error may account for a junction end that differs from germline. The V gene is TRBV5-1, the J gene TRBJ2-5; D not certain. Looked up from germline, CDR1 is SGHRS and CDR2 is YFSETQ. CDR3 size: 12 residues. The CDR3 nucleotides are TGTGCCAGCAGCTTAGGGCAAGAGACCCAGTACTTC. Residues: CASSLGQETQYF.

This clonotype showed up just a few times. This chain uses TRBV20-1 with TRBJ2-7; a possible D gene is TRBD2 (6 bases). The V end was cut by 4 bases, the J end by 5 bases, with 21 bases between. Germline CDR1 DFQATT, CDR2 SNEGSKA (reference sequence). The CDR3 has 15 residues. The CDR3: CSATHPTSSVNEQYF. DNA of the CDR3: TGCAGTGCTACCCACCCCACTAGCTCTGTCAACGAGCAGTACTTC.

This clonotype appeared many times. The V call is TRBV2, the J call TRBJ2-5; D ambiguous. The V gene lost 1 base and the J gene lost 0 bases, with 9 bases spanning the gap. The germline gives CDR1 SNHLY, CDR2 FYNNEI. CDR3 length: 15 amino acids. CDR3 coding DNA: TGTGCCAGCAGTGAAGAGGAAGTGTACCAAGAGACCCAGTACTTC. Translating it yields CASSEEEVYQETQYF.

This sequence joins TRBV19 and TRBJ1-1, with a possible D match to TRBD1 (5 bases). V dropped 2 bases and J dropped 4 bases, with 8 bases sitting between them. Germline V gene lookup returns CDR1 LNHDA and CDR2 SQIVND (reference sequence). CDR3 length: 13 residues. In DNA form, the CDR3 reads TGTGCCAGTAGTATATGGGGCGGCACTGAAGCTTTCTTT. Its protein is CASSIWGGTEAFF.

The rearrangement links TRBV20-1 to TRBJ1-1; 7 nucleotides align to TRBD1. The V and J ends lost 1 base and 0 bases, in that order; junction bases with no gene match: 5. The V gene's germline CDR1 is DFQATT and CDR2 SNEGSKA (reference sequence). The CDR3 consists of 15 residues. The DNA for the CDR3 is TGCAGTGCTAGAGCGCTACAGGGGTTGAACACTGAAGCTTTCTTT. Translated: CSARALQGLNTEAFF.

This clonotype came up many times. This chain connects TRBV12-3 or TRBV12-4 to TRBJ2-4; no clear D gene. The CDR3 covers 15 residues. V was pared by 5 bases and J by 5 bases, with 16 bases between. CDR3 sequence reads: CASSVELLSQNIQYF. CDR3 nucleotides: TGTGCCAGCAGTGTAGAATTACTTAGCCAAAACATTCAGTACTTC.

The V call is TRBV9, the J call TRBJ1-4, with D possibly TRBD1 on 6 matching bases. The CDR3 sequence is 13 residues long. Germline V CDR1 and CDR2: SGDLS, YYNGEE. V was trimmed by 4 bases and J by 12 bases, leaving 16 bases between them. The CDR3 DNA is TGTGCCAGCAGCCTGGATGGGGGGGCGGAACTGTTTTTT. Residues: CASSLDGGAELFF.

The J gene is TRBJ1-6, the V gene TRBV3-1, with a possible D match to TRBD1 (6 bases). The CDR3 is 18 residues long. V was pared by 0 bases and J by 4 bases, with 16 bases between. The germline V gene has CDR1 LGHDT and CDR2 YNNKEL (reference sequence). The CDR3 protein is CASSQEKAGARYNSPLHF. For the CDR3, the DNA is TGTGCCAGCAGCCAAGAAAAGGCAGGGGCAAGATATAATTCACCCCTCCACTTT. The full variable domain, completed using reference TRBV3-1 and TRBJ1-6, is DTAVSQTPKYLVTQMGNDKSIKCEQNLGHDTMYWYKQDSKKFLKIMFSYNNKELIINETVPNRFSPKSPDKAHLNLHINSLELGDSAVYFCASSQEKAGARYNSPLHFGNGTRLTVT.

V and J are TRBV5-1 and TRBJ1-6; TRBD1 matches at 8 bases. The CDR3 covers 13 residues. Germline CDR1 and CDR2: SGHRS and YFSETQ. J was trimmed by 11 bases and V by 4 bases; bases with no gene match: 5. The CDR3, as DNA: TGCGCCAGCAGCGTTACAGGGGGGACACCCCTCCACTTT. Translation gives CASSVTGGTPLHF.

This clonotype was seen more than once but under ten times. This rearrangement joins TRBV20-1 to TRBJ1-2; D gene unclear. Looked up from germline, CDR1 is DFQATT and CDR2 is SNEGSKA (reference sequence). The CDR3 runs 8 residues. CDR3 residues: CRASGYTF. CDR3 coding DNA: TGCAGGGCTTCCGGCTACACCTTC.

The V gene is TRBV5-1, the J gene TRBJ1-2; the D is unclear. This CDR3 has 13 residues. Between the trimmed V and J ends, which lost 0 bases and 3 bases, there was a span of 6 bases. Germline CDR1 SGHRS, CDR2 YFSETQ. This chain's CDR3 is CASSLADYYGYTF. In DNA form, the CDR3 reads TGCGCCAGCAGCTTGGCGGATTACTATGGCTACACCTTC.

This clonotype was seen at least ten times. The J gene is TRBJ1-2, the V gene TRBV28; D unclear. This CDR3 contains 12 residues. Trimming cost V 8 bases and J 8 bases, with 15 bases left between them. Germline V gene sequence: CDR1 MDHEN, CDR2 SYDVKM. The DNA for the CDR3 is TGTGCCAGCTCAGAAGGACCTGGCGGCTACACCTTC. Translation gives CASSEGPGGYTF.

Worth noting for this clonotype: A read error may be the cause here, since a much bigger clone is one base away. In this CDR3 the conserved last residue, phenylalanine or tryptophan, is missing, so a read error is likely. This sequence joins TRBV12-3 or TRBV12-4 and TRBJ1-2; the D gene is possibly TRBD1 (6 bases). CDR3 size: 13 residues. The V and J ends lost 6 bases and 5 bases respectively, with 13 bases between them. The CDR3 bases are TGTGCCAGCAGGCAGGACAGAGCTTATGGCTACACCCTC. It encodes CASRQDRAYGYTL.

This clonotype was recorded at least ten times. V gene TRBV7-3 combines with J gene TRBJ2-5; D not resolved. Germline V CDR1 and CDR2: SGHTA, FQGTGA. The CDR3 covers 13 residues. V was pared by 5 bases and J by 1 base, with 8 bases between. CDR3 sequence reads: CASSPGTQETQYF. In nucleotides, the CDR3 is TGTGCCAGCAGCCCCGGTACCCAAGAGACCCAGTACTTC.